The 5 T cell receptor beta chains reported below all come from one sample, sequenced in a study of blood T cell repertoires in COVID-19. Assay used: immunoSEQ multiplex PCR; TCRdb lists only in-frame clones, some missing. The sample holds under 150,000 clones, approximately 87% seen once. Sequences were obtained from PBMCs or T cells enriched from blood (not recorded which). The receptors originated from a man between 50 and 59 years old in a cohort exposed to, infected with or recovered from COVID-19 (not recorded which).

V gene TRBV28 combines with J gene TRBJ1-4; TRBD1 matches 8 bases. Per germline, CDR1 MDHEN and CDR2 SYDVKM. The CDR3 runs 15 residues. V gave up 6 bases and J gave up 8 bases; unmatched junction bases: 11. The CDR3 DNA reads as TGTGCCAGCAGCGCTGAGGACAGGGAGGGAGAAAAACTGTTTTTT. It translates to CASSAEDREGEKLFF.

This chain connects TRBV2 to TRBJ1-3; D remains ambiguous. The V and J ends lost 3 bases and 0 bases respectively, with 9 bases between them. This CDR3 has 15 amino acids. Germline V CDR1 and CDR2: SNHLY, FYNNEI. This CDR3 reads CASSELGLSGNTIYF. CDR3 DNA: TGTGCCAGCAGTGAGTTGGGCCTCTCTGGAAACACCATATATTTT.

The chain is built from TRBV5-6 and TRBJ1-2, with 7 bases lining up with TRBD1. Germline CDR1 and CDR2: SGHDT and YYEEEE. There are 12 residues in the CDR3. The trim removed 2 bases at V and 7 bases at J, leaving 2 bases unmatched. The CDR3 sequence is CASSFDRAGYTF. The CDR3 DNA follows: TGTGCCAGCAGCTTTGACAGGGCTGGCTACACCTTC.

With respect to this clone: Other nucleotide sequences from this sample produce the same CDR3. The chain carries TRBV9 and TRBJ1-6; the match to TRBD1 covers 7 bases. The CDR3 is 15 residues long. The ends lost 0 bases at V and 9 bases at J; junction bases unmatched: 6. CDR1 and CDR2 (germline): SGDLS, YYNGEE. The CDR3 loop is CASSVEGAGGSPLHF. DNA of the CDR3: TGTGCCAGCAGCGTAGAAGGCGCAGGGGGTTCACCCCTCCACTTT.

The chain uses TRBV5-6 and TRBJ2-1, with TRBD2 matching 8 bases. With 1 base clipped from V and 8 bases from J, the junction kept 2 bases outside the gene matches. Germline CDR1 reads SGHDT; CDR2 reads YYEEEE. The CDR3 loop spans 13 amino acids. The CDR3 DNA is TGTGCCAGCAGCTTGATTAGCGGGGATGAGCAGTTCTTC. Translation gives CASSLISGDEQFF.